These T cell receptor beta chains were read from a single sample in a study of cytomegalovirus exposure and HLA in healthy donors. Sequencing used immunoSEQ multiplex PCR; TCRdb keeps in-frame clones, though not all of them. Of some 65,000 clones listed, approximately 96% are singletons. The sample comprised PBMCs. These receptors were taken from a man aged 18 to 29 in good health and CMV-seronegative. CDR3s include the opening cysteine and the closing phenylalanine or tryptophan. D genes are given only for firm matches.

d_call: .; j_call: TRBJ1-2; v_call: TRBV10-3; cdr3_nt: TGTGCCATCAGTGAGTCGAGCATCAACTATGGCTACACCTTC; cdr3_aa: CAISESSINYGYTF
d_call: .; j_call: TRBJ2-1; v_call: TRBV27; cdr3_nt: TGTGCCAGCAGTCTCTATCAGGGGAATGAGCAGTTCTTC; cdr3_aa: CASSLYQGNEQFF
d_call: .; j_call: TRBJ2-5; v_call: TRBV4-1; cdr3_nt: TGCGCCAGCAGCCATTTTACAGGGAGAGAGACCCAGTACTTC; cdr3_aa: CASSHFTGRETQYF
d_call: TRBD1; j_call: TRBJ1-1; v_call: TRBV7-9; cdr3_nt: TGTGCCAGCAGCTCCTACATCGGACAGGGGATGGACACTGAAGCTTTCTTT; cdr3_aa: CASSSYIGQGMDTEAFF
d_call: .; j_call: TRBJ1-5; v_call: TRBV28; cdr3_nt: TGTGCCAGCAGTCCCCCGGGCAATCAGCCCCAGCATTTT; cdr3_aa: CASSPPGNQPQHF
d_call: TRBD1; j_call: TRBJ1-2; v_call: TRBV27; cdr3_nt: TGTGCCAGCAGTTTATCGCCCGACAGGGACTATGGCTACACCTTC; cdr3_aa: CASSLSPDRDYGYTF
d_call: TRBD1; j_call: TRBJ2-6; v_call: TRBV5-1; cdr3_nt: TGCGCCAGCAGCCTCGGACAGGGTGTCCTCTCTGGGGCCAACGTCCTGACTTTC; cdr3_aa: CASSLGQGVLSGANVLTF
d_call: TRBD1; j_call: TRBJ1-1; v_call: TRBV7-2; cdr3_nt: TGTGCCAGCAGCACAGGGGGCAGGGCTGAAGCTTTCTTT; cdr3_aa: CASSTGGRAEAFF
d_call: .; j_call: TRBJ2-2; v_call: TRBV7-3; cdr3_nt: TGTGCCAGCAGCTACGCCGGGATTAACACCGGGGAGCTGTTTTTT; cdr3_aa: CASSYAGINTGELFF
d_call: TRBD1; j_call: TRBJ1-1; v_call: TRBV30; cdr3_nt: TGTGCCTGGAGTTCGACAGGGACCACTGAAGCTTTCTTT; cdr3_aa: CAWSSTGTTEAFF
d_call: TRBD1; j_call: TRBJ1-2; v_call: TRBV5-4; cdr3_nt: TGTGCCAGCAGCCGGGACAGGGGGCTGGAGGGCTACACCTTC; cdr3_aa: CASSRDRGLEGYTF
d_call: .; j_call: TRBJ2-7; v_call: TRBV6-5; cdr3_nt: TGTGCCAGCAGTTACGGGGGGGCTGGGTACGAGCAGTACTTC; cdr3_aa: CASSYGGAGYEQYF
d_call: .; j_call: TRBJ1-2; v_call: TRBV7-9; cdr3_nt: TGTGCCAGCAGCTTAGCAGCGCCTTATGGCTACACCTTC; cdr3_aa: CASSLAAPYGYTF
d_call: TRBD1; j_call: TRBJ2-2; v_call: TRBV2; cdr3_nt: TGTGCCAGCAGTGAGGGACAGCACACCGGGGAGCTGTTTTTT; cdr3_aa: CASSEGQHTGELFF
d_call: TRBD1; j_call: TRBJ1-4; v_call: TRBV29-1; cdr3_nt: TGCAGCGTGGGGGACAGGAGTAATGAAAAACTGTTTTTT; cdr3_aa: CSVGDRSNEKLFF
d_call: .; j_call: TRBJ1-3; v_call: TRBV5-6; cdr3_nt: TGTGCCAGCAGCACCAGACAAGCTCGCTCTGGAAACACCATATATTTT; cdr3_aa: CASSTRQARSGNTIYF